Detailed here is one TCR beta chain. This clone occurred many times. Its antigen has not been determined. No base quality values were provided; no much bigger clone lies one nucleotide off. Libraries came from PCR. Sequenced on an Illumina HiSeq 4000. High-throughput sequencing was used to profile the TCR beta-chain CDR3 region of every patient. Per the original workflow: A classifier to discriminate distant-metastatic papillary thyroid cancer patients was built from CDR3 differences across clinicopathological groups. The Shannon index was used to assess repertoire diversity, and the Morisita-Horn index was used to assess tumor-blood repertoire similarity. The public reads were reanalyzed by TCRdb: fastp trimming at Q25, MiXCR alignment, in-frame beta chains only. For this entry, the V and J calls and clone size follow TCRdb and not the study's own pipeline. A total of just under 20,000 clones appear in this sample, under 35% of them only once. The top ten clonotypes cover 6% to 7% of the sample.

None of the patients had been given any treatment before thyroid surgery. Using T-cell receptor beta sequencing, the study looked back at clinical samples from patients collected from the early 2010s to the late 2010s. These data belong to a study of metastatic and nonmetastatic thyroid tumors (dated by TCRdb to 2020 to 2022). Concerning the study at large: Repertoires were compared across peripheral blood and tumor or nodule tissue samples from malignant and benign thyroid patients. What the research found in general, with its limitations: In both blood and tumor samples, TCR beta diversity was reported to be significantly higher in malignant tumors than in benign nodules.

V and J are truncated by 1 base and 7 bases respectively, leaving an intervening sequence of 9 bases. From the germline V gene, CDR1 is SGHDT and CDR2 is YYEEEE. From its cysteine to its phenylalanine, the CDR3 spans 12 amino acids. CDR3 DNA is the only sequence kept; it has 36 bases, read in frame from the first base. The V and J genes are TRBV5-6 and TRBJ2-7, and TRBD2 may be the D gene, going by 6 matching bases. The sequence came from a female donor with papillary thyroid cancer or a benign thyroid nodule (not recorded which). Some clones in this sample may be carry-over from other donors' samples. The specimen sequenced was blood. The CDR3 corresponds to CASSLTGGEQYF. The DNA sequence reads TGTGCCAGCAGCTTGACAGGAGGGGAGCAGTACTTC. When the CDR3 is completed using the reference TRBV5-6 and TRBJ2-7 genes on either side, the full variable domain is DAGVTQSPTHLIKTRGQQVTLRCSPKSGHDTVSWYQQALGQGPQFIFQYYEEEERQRGNFPDRFSGHQFPNYSSELNVNALLLGDSALYLCASSLTGGEQYFGPGTRLTVT.